Sequencing of this T cell receptor beta chain was carried out in a study of PD-L1 blockade in urothelial cancer. Per germline, CDR1 GTSNPN and CDR2 SVGIG (reference sequence). The CDR3 is made up of 13 amino acids. Deletions cut 1 base from V and 4 bases from J, with 8 bases between. As for time point: peripheral blood 6 weeks after treatment start. Using immunoSEQ multiplex PCR, the repertoire was profiled, and TCRdb retains in-frame clones only, with some absent. The sample shows 30,000 or so clones, about 88% of them seen only once. The receptor was isolated from an elderly man with urothelial cancer. Sequencing was performed on PBMCs, taken around atezolizumab (anti-PD-L1) treatment. The chain has TRBV30 and TRBJ2-1; D unresolved. CDR3 in DNA: TGTGCCTGGAGTGAGCGTCTTTACAATGAGCAGTTCTTC. This codes for CAWSERLYNEQFF.